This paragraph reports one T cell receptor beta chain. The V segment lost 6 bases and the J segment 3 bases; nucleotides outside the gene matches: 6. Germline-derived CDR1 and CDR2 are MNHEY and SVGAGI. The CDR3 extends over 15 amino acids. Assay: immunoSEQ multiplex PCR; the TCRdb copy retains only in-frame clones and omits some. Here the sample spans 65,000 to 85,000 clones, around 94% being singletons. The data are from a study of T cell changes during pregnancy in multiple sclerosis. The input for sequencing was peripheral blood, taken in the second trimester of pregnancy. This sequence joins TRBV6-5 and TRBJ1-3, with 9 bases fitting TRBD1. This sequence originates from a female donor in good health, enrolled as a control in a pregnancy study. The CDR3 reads CASRPLTGGGNTIYF. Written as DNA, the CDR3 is TGTGCCAGCAGGCCTCTGACAGGGGGTGGAAACACCATATATTTT.